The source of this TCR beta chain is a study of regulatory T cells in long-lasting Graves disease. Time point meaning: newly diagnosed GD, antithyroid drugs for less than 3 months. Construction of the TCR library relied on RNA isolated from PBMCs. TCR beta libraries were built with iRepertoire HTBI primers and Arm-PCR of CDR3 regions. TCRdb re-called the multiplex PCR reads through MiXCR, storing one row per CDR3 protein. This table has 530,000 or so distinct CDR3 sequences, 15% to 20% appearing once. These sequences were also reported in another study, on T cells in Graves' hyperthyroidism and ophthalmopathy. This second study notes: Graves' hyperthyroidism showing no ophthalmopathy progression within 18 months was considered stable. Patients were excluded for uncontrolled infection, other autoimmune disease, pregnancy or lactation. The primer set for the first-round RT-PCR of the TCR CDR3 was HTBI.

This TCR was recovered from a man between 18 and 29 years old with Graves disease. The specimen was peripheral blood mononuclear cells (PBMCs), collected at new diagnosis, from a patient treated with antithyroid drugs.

This CDR3 is CAVRPGDGRPQHF. For the CDR3, the DNA is TGTGCCGTACGTCCCGGCGACGGGCGGCCCCAGCATTTT. The chain employs TRBV10-3 and TRBJ1-5; D is ambiguous. The CDR3 consists of 13 residues. The germline V and J ends were trimmed by 11 bases and 9 bases, with 20 bases remaining between them. Looked up from germline, CDR1 is ENHRY and CDR2 is SYGVKD.